Included here is one T cell receptor beta chain sequence, with context. The antigen is not known. The sample originates from a study of T cells in Graves' hyperthyroidism and ophthalmopathy. It was uncontrolled infection, other autoimmune disease, pregnancy or lactation that excluded patients. Diagnosis rested on symptoms, serum thyroxine and TRAb, thyroid ultrasound, and orbital computed tomography. General study findings and limits: The model foresaw ophthalmopathy a median roughly 6 months prior to onset.

Trimming took 6 bases from V and 9 from J, leaving 14 bases between them. Per germline, CDR1 MGHDK and CDR2 SYGVNS. This CDR3 region has 12 residues. RNA transcripts served as the template for amplifying TCR beta CDR3 regions. Carried out on the TCR CDR3, a first-round RT-PCR used the HTBI primer set. TCRdb reanalysed the multiplex PCR reads using MiXCR and keeps one entry per CDR3 protein. The profile shows roughly 570,000 distinct CDR3 sequences, roughly 50% of them singletons. The chain combines TRBV25-1 with TRBJ1-1; the D gene is possibly TRBD1 (6 bases). This TCR came from an adult woman with Graves' disease, either hyperthyroidism or ophthalmopathy (not recorded which). Sequenced material: peripheral blood or thyroid tissue (not recorded which). Here the CDR3 reads CASREGGLQAFF. For the CDR3, the DNA is TGTGCCAGCAGAGAGGGGGGACTCCAAGCTTTCTTT.